This TCR beta chain was found in a study of T cell changes during pregnancy in multiple sclerosis. This table comes from immunoSEQ multiplex PCR, and its TCRdb copy is limited to in-frame clones, with some not included. This sample has tens of thousands of clones, with 90% to 95% found just once. J gave up 4 bases and V 4 bases, and 9 bases lay outside the gene matches. There are 16 residues in the CDR3. CDR1 GTSNPN and CDR2 SVGIG come from the germline V gene (reference sequence). The chain recombines TRBV30 with TRBJ2-2; 10 nucleotides agree with TRBD2. The clonotype comes from a female donor with multiple sclerosis, enrolled in a pregnancy study. The specimen comprised CD4+ T cells from peripheral blood mononuclear cells, sampled after pregnancy. The CDR3 coding sequence is TGTGCCTGGAAGGAAGCGGGAGGGACGAGCACCGGGGAGCTGTTTTTT. Its protein product is CAWKEAGGTSTGELFF.